The clone carrying this T cell receptor beta chain was seen a handful of times. This sample was included in a study of blood T cells in healthy people across ages. For the second PCR, which ran for about 7 to 11 cycles, a sample-barcoded 5' primer and a J-beta primer mix were used. TCRdb processed the 5' RACE reads anew with MiXCR; each CDR3 protein has one entry. The sample carries around 1.5 million distinct CDR3 sequences, about 31% recorded once. V was clipped by 5 bases and J by 6 bases; unmatched bases: 12. The CDR3 totals 16 residues. Germline CDR1 reads DFQATT; CDR2 reads SNEGSKA (reference sequence).

V and J are TRBV20-1 and TRBJ1-6, with 8 nucleotides matching TRBD1. This receptor was identified in a woman in her twenties or thirties in good health. Sequenced input: blood. The CDR3 DNA follows: TGCAGTGCTTTACCCGGGACAGGAATTTTTAATTCACCCCTCCACTTT. Translation: CSALPGTGIFNSPLHF.